Sequencing of this TCR beta chain was carried out in a study of post-analysis software for immune sequencing data (dated by TCRdb to the mid-2010s). Study-level background: Disease courses on record covered relapsing-remitting, secondary progressive and progressive-relapsing multiple sclerosis, though some patients had no subtype annotation. A subset of samples was prepared in parallel using single-end sample barcoding, then pooled and co-amplified after Illumina adapter ligation. The multiple sclerosis patient repertoires were compared with 10 or so previously published healthy control repertoires from donors aged about 6 to 26 years.

To prepare the library, PCR was applied. This sample was sequenced with an Illumina HiSeq 2500. Unique molecular identifiers were incorporated into TCR beta cDNA libraries to reduce PCR and sequencing biases. Approximately 500,000 cDNA molecules were obtained per 1 to 10 million input T cells, so each molecule approximated one T cell. Patient libraries were prepared and sequenced with the same protocol used for the earlier healthy control dataset. Within a given batch, samples were prepared together, multiplexed and sequenced on the same HiSeq lane. Regarding the original processing steps: MIGEC was used to process the raw barcoded reads, and molecular identifier groups with only a single read were discarded before consensus assembly and CDR3 extraction. Clonotype tables were post-analysed with VDJtools, and diversity was normalized by down-sampling all datasets to the smallest sample size. To correct batch-related cross-sample contamination, repertoire overlap clustering matched CDR3 amino acid sequences but not nucleotide sequences. TCRdb cleaned the public reads at Q25 with fastp, built clones with MiXCR and kept in-frame beta chains. Here each entry gathers all rows of one CDR3 protein and keeps the most common genes and DNA. The V and J calls shown here were made by TCRdb, not taken from the authors' results. Counted in this sample were around 250,000 distinct CDR3 sequences; 30% to 45% of them appeared once. More than 4% of the sample is taken by the ten largest.

V sheds 0 bases and J sheds 10 bases, leaving 16 bases between their ends. In the germline V gene (reference sequence), CDR1 corresponds to DFQATT and CDR2 to SNEGSKA. The CDR3 numbers 15 residues from cysteine through phenylalanine. Only the CDR3 portion is preserved as DNA: 45 bases, with reading frame beginning at the first base. This clonotype was seen repeatedly, ten times or more. The specificity of this receptor is unknown. Nothing much larger sits one base from this clone, and base qualities are not available. To demonstrate the VDJtools post-analysis software, the study profiled TCR beta repertoires from the peripheral blood of about 13 young patients with multiple sclerosis. The multiple sclerosis patients were children and adolescents between about 6 and 15 years of age. Overall results and qualifications from the work: Direct clustering with F measure revealed strong co-clustering of samples prepared in the same batch, which led to a batch-effect correction. The control group was slightly older than the multiple sclerosis patient group. Multiple sclerosis patients had significantly lower normalized Chao1 diversity than controls, a result that suggests substantial peripheral T-cell clonal expansion. Patients showed significantly higher frequencies than controls for roughly five TRBV segments, among them TRBV5-6, TRBV5-1 and TRBV20-1.

This TCR derives from a girl under 18 with multiple sclerosis. Material for sequencing was blood. The receptor chain draws on TRBV20-1 and TRBJ1-6; TRBD1 is possibly the D segment (5 matching bases). At the DNA level, the sequence is TGCAGTGCTAGAGATTCAGATTCGTGGGGGTCACCCCTCCACTTT. Translated, this gives CSARDSDSWGSPLHF.